This T cell receptor (beta chain) came from a study of blood T cell repertoires in COVID-19. Turning to the study itself: The United States, Italy and Spain provided the acute and convalescent COVID-19 samples.

CDR3 length equals 11 residues. V lost 5 bases, J lost 10 bases, and 8 bases lay in between. In the authors' workflow: Reference gene primer amplification in the assay estimated nucleated cell counts. Clones were sequenced by immunoSEQ multiplex PCR, and TCRdb holds only the in-frame ones, with some missing. V and J calls plus clone size are reproduced from that table; the DNA served to infer D and trimming. The sample contains over 150,000 clones, around 86% of which appear only once. The receptor was derived from a man aged 35 to 55 with active or convalescent COVID-19. Material for sequencing was peripheral blood. V is TRBV12-3 or TRBV12-4 and J is TRBJ1-4; a possible D gene is TRBD1 (6 bases). The DNA of the CDR3 is TGTGCCAGCAGTCAACAGGGAAAACTGTTTTTT. Its translation is CASSQQGKLFF.